Below, 8 T cell receptor beta chains from the same sample are listed, as sequenced in a study of post-analysis software for immune sequencing data. General study findings and limits: Patients had higher frequencies than controls of about 5 TRBV segments, including TRBV5-6, TRBV5-1 and TRBV20-1.

For these TCRs, the target antigens are not known. Presence of unique molecular identifiers characterized the TCR beta cDNA libraries. One entry per CDR3 protein results from TCRdb running MiXCR on the PCR reads. The data hold approximately 660,000 distinct CDR3 sequences, with over 45% observed a single time. Sequencing was done on a sample of blood. The receptor set was obtained from a girl aged 2-10 years with multiple sclerosis.

The chain has TRBV4-1 and TRBJ2-3; the D gene is possibly TRBD2 (6 bases). Between the trimmed V and J ends, which lost 0 bases and 6 bases, there was a span of 10 bases. The CDR3 has 14 residues. Germline CDR1 MGHRA, CDR2 YSYEKL. The CDR3 region is CASSQELATDTQYF. The CDR3 DNA follows: TGCGCCAGCAGCCAAGAACTAGCAACCGATACGCAGTATTTT.

V is TRBV6-5 and J is TRBJ1-1; 8 bases agree with TRBD1. This CDR3 has 15 amino acids. J was trimmed by 5 bases and V by 4 bases; bases with no gene match: 9. The germline V gene has CDR1 MNHEY and CDR2 SVGAGI. The CDR3 region is CASSSQTGGGTEAFF. CDR3 coding DNA: TGTGCCAGCAGTTCCCAAACAGGGGGAGGGACTGAAGCTTTCTTT.

The chain joins TRBV9 to TRBJ2-3; 7 bases are a match to TRBD2. Germline assignment: CDR1 SGDLS and CDR2 YYNGEE. V shed 0 bases and J 2 bases; nucleotides not matched to a gene: 6. CDR3 size: 16 residues. The CDR3 protein is CASSVGGRDHTDTQYF. The CDR3 DNA sequence: TGTGCCAGCAGCGTAGGAGGGAGGGATCACACAGATACGCAGTATTTT. Together with reference TRBV9 and TRBJ2-3, the CDR3 gives the full variable domain: DSGVTQTPKHLITATGQRVTLRCSPRSGDLSVYWYQQSLDQGLQFLIQYYNGEERAKGNILERFSAQQFPDLHSELNLSSLELGDSALYFCASSVGGRDHTDTQYFGPGTRLTVL.

V is TRBV11-3 and J is TRBJ2-1; D is ambiguous. The CDR3 loop spans 14 amino acids. The V end lost 5 bases, the J end lost 2 bases, and 10 bases lay between the germline ends. Germline CDR1 and CDR2: SGHNT and YENEEA. The CDR3 spells CASSGDFPYNEQFF. For the CDR3, the DNA is TGTGCCAGCAGCGGGGATTTTCCCTACAATGAGCAGTTCTTC. The entire variable domain, with the rest obtained from reference TRBV11-3 and TRBJ2-1, is as follows: EAGVVQSPRYKIIEKKQPVAFWCNPISGHNTLYWYLQNLGQGPELLIRYENEEAVDDSQLPKDRFSAERLKGVDSTLKIQPAELGDSAVYLCASSGDFPYNEQFFGPGTRLTVL.

The rearrangement links TRBV7-2 to TRBJ2-2; TRBD1 aligns across 10 bases. Per the germline V gene, CDR1 is SGHTA and CDR2 is FQGNSA. CDR3 length: 14 amino acids. Trimming cost V 5 bases and J 6 bases; bases outside gene matches: 3. CDR3 in amino acids: CASSAGTGAGELFF. The DNA of the CDR3 is TGTGCCAGCAGCGCCGGGACAGGGGCCGGGGAGCTGTTTTTT.

The count of this clonotype is one. The chain carries TRBV28 and TRBJ2-1; maybe TRBD2 (6 bases). CDR3 length: 16 amino acids. V was cut by 8 bases and J by 0 bases, with 17 bases left in between. Germline-derived CDR1 and CDR2 are MDHEN and SYDVKM. The CDR3 DNA reads TGTGCCAGCGAAGGTAGCGGCCCCAGCTCCTACAATGAGCAGTTCTTC. Its translation is CASEGSGPSSYNEQFF.

This clonotype was recorded only once. The gene calls are TRBV5-1 and TRBJ2-5, with 8 bases fitting TRBD1. CDR1 is SGHRS and CDR2 is YFSETQ in the germline V gene. The length of the CDR3 is 15 residues. The V and J ends lost 4 bases and 3 bases, in that order; junction bases with no gene match: 8. The CDR3 nucleotides are TGCGCCAGCAGCCTCCGCGGACAGGGAGAAGAGACCCAGTACTTC. The encoded protein is CASSLRGQGEETQYF. The whole variable domain, filled in from reference TRBV5-1 and TRBJ2-5, reads KAGVTQTPRYLIKTRGQQVTLSCSPISGHRSVSWYQQTPGQGLQFLFEYFSETQRNKGNFPGRFSGRQFSNSRSEMNVSTLELGDSALYLCASSLRGQGEETQYFGPGTRLLVL.

This clonotype was observed a single time. The rearrangement uses TRBV2 and TRBJ2-7; TRBD1 aligns across 10 bases. Germline assignment: CDR1 SNHLY and CDR2 FYNNEI. This CDR3 comprises 17 residues. V shed 6 bases and J 0 bases; nucleotides not matched to a gene: 11. This chain's CDR3 is CASSRDRGLSSSYEQYF. CDR3 DNA: TGTGCCAGCAGCCGGGACAGGGGCCTATCAAGCTCCTACGAGCAGTACTTC.